Presented here are 21 T cell receptor beta chains from one specimen sequenced in a study of T-cell memory formation after mild COVID-19 (dated by TCRdb to the early 2020s). The protocol used for the library was 5' RACE. TCRdb records Illumina NovaSeq 6000 as the sequencer. TCRdb trimmed the raw reads at Q25, called clones with MiXCR and kept productive beta chains. Duplicate CDR3 protein sequences are folded into a single record with the most common DNA and genes. The sample data list hundreds of thousands of distinct CDR3 sequences, and about 20% of these were observed just once. 7% to 9% of the sample rests with the top ten. The specimen sequenced was PBMCs or a T cell subset sorted from them (not recorded which). Receptors originate from an adult woman who had mild COVID-19 (a few samples of this study predate the infection). The sample titles of this study are shuffled in the database, so cell type and time point are left out; the donor was told from shared clones.

This chain connects TRBV6-2 or TRBV6-3 to TRBJ2-1; no firm D call. Trimming pared 1 base from V and 7 bases from J, leaving 5 bases between. The germline gives CDR1 MNHEY, CDR2 SVGEGT. This CDR3 spans 12 amino acids. CDR3 nucleotides: TGTGCCAGCAGTTACTTTTCGAATGAGCAGTTCTTC. Its protein product is CASSYFSNEQFF.

The chain joins TRBV18 to TRBJ1-4; TRBD1 agrees at 8 bases. V trimming: 0 bases; J trimming: 4 bases; junction bases outside the gene matches: 4. The CDR3 runs to 16 residues. CDR1 and CDR2 from the germline V gene are KGHSH and LQKENI. DNA of the CDR3: TGTGCCAGCTCACCACCCAGGGGGCTGGGTAATGAAAAACTGTTTTTT. Protein product: CASSPPRGLGNEKLFF.

The rearrangement joins TRBV20-1 to TRBJ1-5; D is uncertain. Trimming removed 6 bases from V and 7 bases from J, with 13 bases in between. Germline lookup yields CDR1 DFQATT and CDR2 SNEGSKA (reference sequence). The CDR3 length is 12 residues. The CDR3 sequence: CSAGRSGQPQHF. CDR3 coding DNA: TGCAGTGCCGGACGGAGTGGACAGCCCCAGCATTTT.

V gene TRBV30 combines with J gene TRBJ2-1; D ambiguous. Germline CDR1 reads GTSNPN; CDR2 reads SVGIG (reference sequence). The V end lost 1 base, the J end lost 6 bases, and 7 bases lay between the germline ends. CDR3 length: 12 amino acids. CDR3 in DNA: TGTGCCTGGAGTGCCCTCCCCAATGAGCAGTTCTTC. Translation: CAWSALPNEQFF.

Only a few counts were recorded for this clonotype. The gene calls are TRBV29-1 and TRBJ1-1, with 7 bases matching TRBD1. This CDR3 region has 13 residues. V shed 8 bases and J 8 bases; nucleotides not matched to a gene: 14. Per germline, CDR1 SQVTM and CDR2 ANQGSEA. In nucleotides, the CDR3 is TGCAGCTCTTGCGTTAAACGGGACAGCGAAGCTTTCTTT. Translation gives CSSCVKRDSEAFF.

This clonotype showed up just a few times. The chain employs TRBV9 and TRBJ1-3; 7 nucleotides align to TRBD1. The V and J ends lost 4 bases and 0 bases, in that order; junction bases with no gene match: 4. The CDR3 contains 15 residues. CDR1 SGDLS and CDR2 YYNGEE come from the germline V gene. CDR3 DNA: TGTGCCAGCAGCCGGGACAGCTCCTCTGGAAACACCATATATTTT. The encoded protein is CASSRDSSSGNTIYF.

V gene TRBV12-3 or TRBV12-4 combines with J gene TRBJ2-7; D is uncertain. Between the trimmed V and J ends, which lost 3 bases and 2 bases, there was a span of 11 bases. The CDR3 extends over 14 amino acids. The CDR3 DNA follows: TGTGCCAGCAGTTTCGGTCAGGAAGCCTACGAGCAGTACTTC. It translates to CASSFGQEAYEQYF.

The V call is TRBV20-1, the J call TRBJ1-6; TRBD1 matches at 7 bases. The CDR3 contains 15 residues. Germline CDR1 reads DFQATT; CDR2 reads SNEGSKA (reference sequence). V trimming: 3 bases; J trimming: 10 bases; junction bases outside the gene matches: 12. Written as DNA, the CDR3 is TGCAGTGCTAGGGGAGACAGGGAGGCTTTCTCACCCCTCCACTTT. Residues: CSARGDREAFSPLHF.

The chain carries TRBV6-2 or TRBV6-3 and TRBJ2-7, with D tentatively TRBD1 (7 bases). CDR3 size: 17 residues. Germline loops: CDR1 MNHEY, CDR2 SVGEGT. The V end lost 2 bases, the J end lost 0 bases, and 17 bases lay between the germline ends. CDR3 sequence: CASSYTGDRPFSYEQYF. The CDR3 DNA reads as TGTGCCAGCAGTTACACGGGGGACAGACCTTTCTCCTACGAGCAGTACTTC.

This clonotype was observed a handful of times. The chain joins TRBV7-9 to TRBJ2-2; 12 bases align to TRBD2. The CDR3 has 17 amino acids. Germline V gene data show CDR1 as SEHNR and CDR2 as FQNEAQ (reference sequence). V shed 5 bases and J 2 bases; nucleotides not matched to a gene: 6. The CDR3 coding sequence is TGTGCCAGCAGCCCCACTAGCGGGAGGCACAACACCGGGGAGCTGTTTTTT. It codes for CASSPTSGRHNTGELFF.

The V gene is TRBV5-1, the J gene TRBJ2-2; no clear D gene. The CDR3 length is 13 residues. The V end lost 4 bases, the J end lost 4 bases, and 8 bases lay between the germline ends. Looked up from germline, CDR1 is SGHRS and CDR2 is YFSETQ. CDR3 protein: CASSPPATGELFF. The CDR3 region has the DNA TGCGCCAGCAGCCCGCCGGCCACCGGGGAGCTGTTTTTT.

The chain has TRBV7-6 and TRBJ2-3; D gene unclear. Trimming removed 5 bases from V and 0 bases from J, with 15 bases in between. Germline CDR1 reads SGHVS; CDR2 reads FNYEAQ. The CDR3 is 16 residues long. This CDR3 is CASSIYRVSSTDTQYF. CDR3 nucleotide sequence: TGTGCCAGCAGCATTTACAGAGTCTCTAGCACAGATACGCAGTATTTT. Full variable domain (remainder filled in from reference TRBV7-6 and TRBJ2-3): GAGVSQSPRYKVTKRGQDVALRCDPISGHVSLYWYRQALGQGPEFLTYFNYEAQQDKSGLPNDRFSAERPEGSISTLTIQRTEQRDSAMYRCASSIYRVSSTDTQYFGPGTRLTVL.

The rearrangement joins TRBV5-1 to TRBJ2-3; D is unresolved. Trimming stripped 0 bases from V and 2 bases from J, with 7 bases between. The CDR3 runs to 14 residues. Per germline, CDR1 SGHRS and CDR2 YFSETQ. This chain's CDR3 is CASSLEDFTDTQYF. DNA of the CDR3: TGCGCCAGCAGCTTGGAGGATTTCACAGATACGCAGTATTTT.

In this sample, this clonotype turned up a few times. V usage is TRBV9 and J usage is TRBJ2-3; no clear D gene. Germline assignment: CDR1 SGDLS and CDR2 YYNGEE. Deletions cut 0 bases from V and 0 bases from J, with 11 bases between. This CDR3 contains 16 residues. The CDR3 spells CASSVGSGLSTDTQYF. CDR3 nucleotide sequence: TGTGCCAGCAGCGTAGGTTCGGGTCTAAGCACAGATACGCAGTATTTT.

This rearrangement joins TRBV20-1 to TRBJ2-1; a possible D gene is TRBD2 (5 bases). Germline CDR1 reads DFQATT; CDR2 reads SNEGSKA (reference sequence). The CDR3 sequence is 13 residues long. Deletions cut 5 bases from V and 13 bases from J, with 21 bases between. The CDR3 region is CSAPLSRTGPQFF. CDR3 nucleotide sequence: TGCAGTGCTCCCCTATCGCGGACTGGGCCTCAGTTCTTC.

This clonotype was observed a handful of times. The chain has TRBV7-9 and TRBJ1-1; a weak D match, TRBD1 (5 bases). Germline-derived CDR1 and CDR2 are SEHNR and FQNEAQ (reference sequence). The CDR3 spans 17 residues. Trimming stripped 4 bases from V and 1 base from J, with 19 bases between. The CDR3 spells CASSSHSSGTENTEAFF. As DNA, the CDR3 is TGTGCCAGCAGCTCCCACTCATCCGGGACGGAGAACACTGAAGCTTTCTTT.

This clonotype was observed a handful of times. The chain joins TRBV7-2 to TRBJ2-1, with 7 positions matching TRBD1. The junction had 11 bases not matched to a gene; V was cut back by 8 bases and J by 4 bases. The CDR3 runs 15 residues. Germline CDR1 reads SGHTA; CDR2 reads FQGNSA. CDR3 sequence (DNA): TGTGCCAGCCGCCCCCGGACAGGAACTTACAATGAGCAGTTCTTC. Its protein is CASRPRTGTYNEQFF.

This clonotype came up a few times. The chain links TRBV2 to TRBJ2-3; D gene unclear. Germline V gene data show CDR1 as SNHLY and CDR2 as FYNNEI. The CDR3 runs to 15 residues. Trimming removed 0 bases from V and 3 bases from J, with 10 bases in between. The CDR3 here is CASSEAPVGTDTQYF. The CDR3 DNA is TGTGCCAGCAGTGAAGCACCCGTCGGGACAGATACGCAGTATTTT.

In its sample, this clonotype was seen a few times. The J gene is TRBJ2-5, the V gene TRBV29-1; D call uncertain. Trimming cost V 0 bases and J 4 bases, with 15 bases left between them. This CDR3 has 15 residues. The V gene's germline CDR1 is SQVTM and CDR2 ANQGSEA. Written as DNA, the CDR3 is TGCAGCGTTGAAGACCCGAGACACTCGGCAGAGACCCAGTACTTC. The encoded protein is CSVEDPRHSAETQYF.

The chain employs TRBV4-2 and TRBJ2-3; D remains unclear. Germline CDR1 reads LGHNA; CDR2 reads YNFKEQ. The CDR3 consists of 13 residues. V lost 1 base to trimming and J lost 5 bases, with 7 bases between them. CDR3 sequence (DNA): TGTGCCAGCAGCCAAGCCTCGATAGATACGCAGTATTTT. This codes for CASSQASIDTQYF.

In this sample, this clonotype turned up a few times. This chain links TRBV10-3 with TRBJ1-1; no clear D gene. The CDR3 contains 11 residues. The V end lost 3 bases, the J end lost 11 bases, and 10 bases lay between the germline ends. The V gene's germline CDR1 is ENHRY and CDR2 SYGVKD. CDR3 protein: CAISDSDRAFF. The CDR3 DNA follows: TGTGCCATCAGTGATTCCGATAGGGCTTTCTTT.